A single T cell receptor (beta chain) is shown here with its context. This sample stems from a study of T-cell memory formation after mild COVID-19. TCRdb re-called the 5' RACE reads with MiXCR, one entry per CDR3 protein. The repertoire holds 450,000 or so distinct CDR3 sequences, with 20% to 25% as singletons. Per the germline V gene, CDR1 is SEHNR and CDR2 is FQNEAQ (reference sequence). The ends were cut back, 1 base at V and 3 bases at J, with 12 bases in the middle. The CDR3 contains 15 residues. The sequenced sample consisted of PBMCs or a T cell subset sorted from them (not recorded which). This clonotype originated in an adult woman who had mild COVID-19 (a few samples of this study predate the infection). Cell type and time point are not known. This rearrangement joins TRBV7-9 to TRBJ1-2; D is possibly TRBD1 (6 bases). CDR3 nucleotide sequence: TGTGCCAGCAGCTTAGGGGGACATCCTCACTATGGCTACACCTTC. This sequence encodes CASSLGGHPHYGYTF.